The 26 T cell receptor beta chains below all came from one sample that was sequenced in a study of T-cell reconstitution after alpha-beta-depleted transplantation in children. Study-wide results and caveats: T-cell numbers and diversity, one year after transplant, stemmed largely from T cells that were newly produced.

The antigens these receptors bind are not known. Unique molecular identifiers were used to barcode this TCRbeta library. TCRdb independently ran MiXCR on the PCR reads; one entry per CDR3 protein. Altogether about 290,000 distinct CDR3 sequences are present, almost 8% being singletons, with the ten largest covering approximately 8.6%. Sequenced material: peripheral blood, taken 360 days after TCRalphabeta/CD19-depleted stem cell transplant. The receptor set was obtained from a female patient younger than 10 who had a stem cell transplant for Fanconi anemia, so the T cells may come from the graft donor.

In its sample, this clonotype was seen many times. The rearrangement joins TRBV7-2 to TRBJ1-6; maybe TRBD1 (6 bases). The length of the CDR3 is 13 residues. The germline CDR1 and CDR2 sequences are SGHTA and FQGNSA. V lost 1 base, J lost 10 bases, and 8 bases lay in between. CDR3 nucleotide sequence: TGTGCCAGCAGCTTAGGTCAGGGGTCACCCCTCCACTTT. This sequence encodes CASSLGQGSPLHF.

This clonotype was detected only a few times. V and J are TRBV5-1 and TRBJ2-5; D remains ambiguous. Trimming pared 5 bases from V and 4 bases from J, leaving 18 bases between. The CDR3 totals 15 residues. The germline V gene encodes CDR1 SGHRS and CDR2 YFSETQ. The CDR3 nucleotides are TGCGCCAGCAGTCCCTATAATCAGTTAGGAGAGACCCAGTACTTC. It translates to CASSPYNQLGETQYF.

This clonotype has ten or more counts. The rearrangement uses TRBV4-3 and TRBJ1-5; D gene ambiguous. Germline V lookup: CDR1 LGHNA, CDR2 YSLEER. The V end lost 3 bases, the J end lost 5 bases, and 14 bases lay between the germline ends. The CDR3 is 15 residues long. DNA of the CDR3: TGCGCCAGCAGCCAGGCCCTATACAGACATCAGCCCCAGCATTTT. Encoded protein: CASSQALYRHQPQHF.

Ten or more counts support this clonotype. The chain combines TRBV7-9 with TRBJ1-1; D gene ambiguous. V lost 1 base, J lost 4 bases, and 13 bases lay in between. The CDR3 extends over 15 amino acids. Germline loops: CDR1 SEHNR, CDR2 FQNEAQ (reference sequence). DNA of the CDR3: TGTGCCAGCAGCTTAGACATGCGGCACATCACTGAAGCTTTCTTT. Amino acid sequence: CASSLDMRHITEAFF. Full variable domain (outside the CDR3, taken from reference TRBV7-9 and TRBJ1-1): DTGVSQNPRHKITKRGQNVTFRCDPISEHNRLYWYRQTLGQGPEFLTYFQNEAQLEKSRLLSDRFSAERPKGSFSTLEIQRTEQGDSAMYLCASSLDMRHITEAFFGQGTRLTVV.

This clonotype was recorded many times. The rearrangement links TRBV4-1 to TRBJ2-1; 7 bases are shared with TRBD1. The CDR3 runs 16 residues. Germline lookup yields CDR1 MGHRA and CDR2 YSYEKL. The trim removed 6 bases at V and 7 bases at J, leaving 15 bases unmatched. The chain's CDR3 is CASSGQETHDTNEQFF. CDR3 DNA sequence: TGCGCCAGCAGTGGACAGGAGACACATGATACTAATGAGCAGTTCTTC.

This clonotype was picked up many times. The chain is built from TRBV12-3 or TRBV12-4 and TRBJ1-5; 7 nucleotides match TRBD1. The length of the CDR3 is 15 residues. V shed 5 bases and J 5 bases; nucleotides not matched to a gene: 9. CDR3 nucleotides: TGTGCCAGCAGTATGACAGGGATCGGTTATCAGCCCCAGCATTTT. Translated: CASSMTGIGYQPQHF.

This clonotype has ten or more counts. The V gene is TRBV29-1, the J gene TRBJ2-5, with D unclear. CDR3 size: 12 residues. The ends were cut back, 3 bases at V and 1 base at J, with 6 bases in the middle. Germline V CDR1 and CDR2: SQVTM, ANQGSEA. The CDR3 region has the DNA TGCAGCGTTGAGCGGCGCCAAGAGACCCAGTACTTC. This encodes CSVERRQETQYF. Using reference TRBV29-1 and TRBJ2-5 for the parts outside the CDR3, the full variable domain is SAVISQKPSRDICQRGTSLTIQCQVDSQVTMMFWYRQQPGQSLTLIATANQGSEATYESGFVIDKFPISRPNLTFSTLTVSNMSPEDSSIYLCSVERRQETQYFGPGTRLLVL.

In its sample, this clonotype was seen a few times. The chain couples TRBV20-1 to TRBJ1-3, with D possibly TRBD1 on 6 matching bases. CDR1 and CDR2 (germline): DFQATT, SNEGSKA (reference sequence). CDR3 length: 14 amino acids. V was cut by 6 bases and J by 3 bases, with 15 bases left in between. CDR3 nucleotides: TGCAGTGCACCTACAGGGAGGAATGGAAACACCATATATTTT. It translates to CSAPTGRNGNTIYF.

This clonotype was detected many times. The chain recombines TRBV25-1 with TRBJ1-4; 12 bases line up with TRBD1. From germline, CDR1 is MGHDK and CDR2 SYGVNS. J gave up 5 bases and V 5 bases, and 9 bases lay outside the gene matches. The CDR3 covers 17 residues. CDR3 coding DNA: TGTGCCAGCAGTACCGGGACAGGGGGCGCAGGAAATGAAAAACTGTTTTTT. Its protein product is CASSTGTGGAGNEKLFF. Filled out from reference TRBV25-1 and TRBJ1-4, the complete variable domain reads EADIYQTPRYLVIGTGKKITLECSQTMGHDKMYWYQQDPGMELHLIHYSYGVNSTEKGDLSSESTVSRIRTEHFPLTLESARPSHTSQYLCASSTGTGGAGNEKLFFGSGTQLSVL.

Note on this clonotype: Without the conserved terminal phenylalanine or tryptophan, this CDR3 likely stems from a read error. The DNA is left out, because the CDR3 cannot be placed on it with certainty; the CDR3 is given as TCRdb lists it. V is TRBV6-5 and J is TRBJ2-7; the D call of TRBD1 is as the table states it, not checked on the DNA. The CDR3 is 11 amino acids in total, end residues counted. From germline, CDR1 is MNHEY and CDR2 SVGAGI. CDR3 sequence reads: CASSSRQQMYS.

This chain links TRBV4-1 with TRBJ2-1, with D perhaps TRBD1 (5 bases). Germline V gene lookup returns CDR1 MGHRA and CDR2 YSYEKL. CDR3 length: 16 residues. Trimming pared 2 bases from V and 8 bases from J, leaving 19 bases between. The CDR3 DNA reads TGCGCCAGCAGCCAATGGGGCTCGTATGGGAAATATGAGCAGTTCTTC. The encoded protein is CASSQWGSYGKYEQFF.

There are a few counts of this clonotype. This chain uses TRBV6-5 with TRBJ1-2; 7 positions match TRBD1. The germline gives CDR1 MNHEY, CDR2 SVGAGI. This CDR3 is 13 amino acids long. The trim removed 6 bases at V and 4 bases at J, leaving 5 bases unmatched. The CDR3, as DNA: TGTGCCAGCAGGGGAACAGGGGCCTATGGCTACACCTTC. Translation gives CASRGTGAYGYTF.

In its sample, this clonotype was seen many times. The chain uses TRBV7-3 and TRBJ2-4; D is ambiguous. The ends were cut back, 8 bases at V and 0 bases at J, with 14 bases in the middle. Germline V gene lookup returns CDR1 SGHTA and CDR2 FQGTGA. There are 15 residues in the CDR3. The CDR3 is CASQYGVVAKNIQYF. CDR3 in DNA: TGTGCCAGCCAGTACGGTGTCGTAGCCAAAAACATTCAGTACTTC.

Only a few counts were recorded for this clonotype. The rearrangement links TRBV20-1 to TRBJ2-7, with 9 bases matching TRBD1. V was clipped by 6 bases and J by 6 bases; unmatched bases: 12. Germline V gene lookup returns CDR1 DFQATT and CDR2 SNEGSKA (reference sequence). CDR3 size: 14 residues. The CDR3: CSAWGQGETREQYF. The DNA of the CDR3 is TGCAGTGCATGGGGACAGGGAGAGACTCGCGAGCAGTACTTC.

The rearrangement joins TRBV14 to TRBJ2-5; the D is unclear. In germline, CDR1 is SGHDN, CDR2 FVKESK. The CDR3 runs 15 residues. V lost 3 bases and J lost 5, with 16 bases in between. The CDR3 sequence is CASSQPDMTRETQYF. In DNA form, the CDR3 reads TGTGCCAGCAGCCAGCCCGACATGACCCGGGAGACCCAGTACTTC.

This clonotype was seen ten or more times. The chain has TRBV12-3 or TRBV12-4 and TRBJ2-2, with D perhaps TRBD1 or TRBD2 (5 bases each). Trimming removed 6 bases at V and 1 base at J, with 18 bases between. The CDR3 loop spans 17 amino acids. The chain's CDR3 is CASSSYPGTENTGELFF. The CDR3 DNA reads as TGTGCCAGCAGCTCATATCCCGGGACGGAGAACACCGGGGAGCTGTTTTTT.

In nucleotides, the CDR3 is TGTGCTAGTGGTCTCGGTCCGGGGGAGCAGTACTTC. Translated: CASGLGPGEQYF. The chain combines TRBV12-5 with TRBJ2-7; tentatively, D is TRBD2 (5 bases). The CDR3 totals 12 residues. Germline V gene data show CDR1 as LGHNT and CDR2 as FRNRAP. The V gene lost 5 bases and the J gene lost 7 bases, with 12 bases spanning the gap.

This clonotype was seen more than once but under ten times. The chain joins TRBV2 to TRBJ2-3; a weak D match, TRBD1 (5 bases). Germline CDR1 reads SNHLY; CDR2 reads FYNNEI. Trimming shortened V by 4 bases and J by 3 bases, and 8 bases separated the two germline ends. The CDR3 sequence is 13 residues long. CDR3 sequence (DNA): TGTGCCAGCAGTGGGACACAAACAGATACGCAGTATTTT. The encoded protein is CASSGTQTDTQYF.

This clonotype appeared many times. The chain joins TRBV4-3 to TRBJ2-3, with 10 nucleotides matching TRBD2. Germline values: CDR1 LGHNA, CDR2 YSLEER. CDR3 length: 18 residues. With 0 bases clipped from V and 3 bases from J, the junction kept 9 bases outside the gene matches. The CDR3 sequence is CASSQESRSGGDTDTQYF. The CDR3 bases are TGCGCCAGCAGCCAAGAGAGTCGAAGCGGGGGGGATACAGATACGCAGTATTTT.

This clonotype was recorded at least ten times. This sequence joins TRBV7-2 and TRBJ2-2; perhaps TRBD1 as D (6 bases). The CDR3 length is 16 residues. CDR1 is SGHTA and CDR2 is FQGNSA in the germline V gene. Trimming took 5 bases from V and 1 from J, leaving 14 bases between them. The CDR3 here is CASSVSLDRNTGELFF. The CDR3 DNA follows: TGTGCCAGCAGCGTTTCGCTGGACAGGAACACCGGGGAGCTGTTTTTT.

This clonotype was seen at least ten times. CDR3 sequence: CASSLRGEVTGELFF. DNA of the CDR3: TGCGCCAGCAGCTTGAGAGGGGAAGTCACCGGGGAGCTGTTTTTT. J is TRBJ2-2 and V is TRBV5-1, with D perhaps TRBD1 or TRBD2 (5 bases each). This CDR3 spans 15 amino acids. The germline CDR1 and CDR2 sequences are SGHRS and YFSETQ. V was clipped by 1 base and J by 4 bases, with 11 bases between them.

The table lists this clonotype with many counts. The DNA for the CDR3 is TGTGCCAGCAGCAAATCGACCGGGACAGGGTGGCCCAATGAGCAGTTCTTC. Protein sequence: CASSKSTGTGWPNEQFF. V gene TRBV27 combines with J gene TRBJ2-1; 9 nucleotides match TRBD1. In germline, CDR1 is MNHEY, CDR2 SMNVEV (reference sequence). This CDR3 spans 17 amino acids. J gave up 6 bases and V 6 bases, and 15 bases lay outside the gene matches.

There are many counts of this clonotype. The rearrangement joins TRBV6-2 or TRBV6-3 to TRBJ2-1, with 11 bases identical to TRBD1. Per germline, CDR1 MNHEY and CDR2 SVGEGT. Trimming removed 4 bases from V and 4 bases from J; junction bases left unmatched: 3. This CDR3 has 15 residues. The CDR3 nucleotides read TGTGCCAGCAGTTTGGGACAGGGGGAGTACAATGAGCAGTTCTTC. As protein: CASSLGQGEYNEQFF.

This clonotype came up many times. This chain joins TRBV28 and TRBJ2-4; D gene ambiguous. The length of the CDR3 is 15 residues. Germline CDR1 reads MDHEN; CDR2 reads SYDVKM. V lost 7 bases and J 6 bases, leaving 19 bases between the germline ends. CDR3 in amino acids: CASTNPGPQRNIQYF. The CDR3 nucleotides are TGTGCCAGCACCAACCCGGGTCCACAAAGAAACATTCAGTACTTC.

This clonotype was observed at least ten times. The chain carries TRBV5-1 and TRBJ2-3, with D possibly being TRBD1 (5 bases). The germline CDR1 and CDR2 sequences are SGHRS and YFSETQ. The CDR3 sequence is 14 residues long. V lost 0 bases and J lost 6, with 11 bases in between. CDR3 amino acids: CASSLEGDWDTQYF. CDR3 nucleotide sequence: TGCGCCAGCAGCTTGGAAGGGGATTGGGATACGCAGTATTTT.

The sample holds many counts of this clonotype. V usage is TRBV6-5 and J usage is TRBJ2-5; possibly TRBD2 for D (6 bases). There are 14 residues in the CDR3. Germline values: CDR1 MNHEY, CDR2 SVGAGI. Trimming took 4 bases from V and 5 from J, leaving 14 bases between them. Here the CDR3 reads CASSSPGLIETQYF. The CDR3 bases are TGTGCCAGCAGTTCCCCGGGACTGATCGAGACCCAGTACTTC.